The 25 T cell receptor beta chains below were found in one sample sequenced in a study of blood T cell repertoires in COVID-19 (dated by TCRdb to between 2020 and 2021). Libraries came from the immunoSEQ multiplex PCR assay. TCRdb limited this immuneACCESS table to in-frame rearrangements with V and J called. A share of clones is missing; checked studies link under half to unresolved V genes, and the rest is unexplained. For this sample there are 130,000 to 150,000 clones; 80% appear just once. Of the sample, about 5% falls within the top ten clones. Input material: peripheral blood. The receptor set was obtained from a woman between 45 and 65 years old with acute or convalescent COVID-19.

This clone was counted a few times. V gene TRBV4-1 combines with J gene TRBJ1-4, with D hard to call. The CDR3 is 17 amino acids. CDR1 MGHRA and CDR2 YSYEKL come from the germline V gene. V lost 0 bases to trimming and J lost 2 bases, with 13 bases between them. The CDR3 DNA follows: TGCGCCAGCAGCCAAGAAGCGGACGCCTCGACTAATGAAAAACTGTTTTTT. Amino acid sequence: CASSQEADASTNEKLFF.

This clone was counted once. J is TRBJ1-2 and V is TRBV7-9; 9 nucleotides align to TRBD1. CDR1 and CDR2 (germline): SEHNR, FQNEAQ (reference sequence). This CDR3 is 13 amino acids long. With V trimmed by 4 bases and J by 6 bases, 3 bases remained unmatched. CDR3 nucleotide sequence: TGTGCCAGCAGCTCGGACAGGGGCAATGGCTACACCTTC. The encoded protein is CASSSDRGNGYTF.

V gene TRBV28 combines with J gene TRBJ2-1, with 9 bases aligning to TRBD1. Germline CDR1 is MDHEN and CDR2 is SYDVKM. The J segment lost 6 bases and the V segment lost 1 base, leaving 7 bases of the junction unmatched. This CDR3 has 16 residues. CDR3 sequence (DNA): TGTGCCAGCAGTTTATTGGGGACAGGGTTAATCAATGAGCAGTTCTTC. Translated, it gives CASSLLGTGLINEQFF.

V usage is TRBV6-2 or TRBV6-3 and J usage is TRBJ1-1; D unresolved. Germline CDR1 MNHEY, CDR2 SVGEGT. This CDR3 region has 16 residues. V was pared by 7 bases and J by 3 bases, with 21 bases between. The CDR3 sequence is CASTPALRAAYTEAFF. CDR3 nucleotides: TGTGCCAGCACCCCCGCGTTGAGGGCCGCTTACACTGAAGCTTTCTTT.

The chain recombines TRBV6-4 with TRBJ1-2, with D possibly TRBD1 on 5 matching bases. V was cut by 7 bases and J by 8 bases, with 17 bases left in between. CDR1 and CDR2 from the germline V gene are MRHNA and SNTAGT. This CDR3 comprises 13 residues. CDR3 residues: CASIPKTDDGYTF. The CDR3 coding sequence is TGTGCCAGCATCCCGAAGACAGATGACGGCTACACCTTC.

The chain joins TRBV7-3 to TRBJ1-1, with D tentatively TRBD1 (6 bases). The V gene's germline CDR1 is SGHTA and CDR2 FQGTGA. This CDR3 region has 14 residues. The V gene lost 4 bases and the J gene lost 1 base, with 10 bases spanning the gap. CDR3 sequence (DNA): TGTGCCAGCAGCTCCTCGACAGGGAACACTGAAGCTTTCTTT. It codes for CASSSSTGNTEAFF.

This clone was seen once. The rearrangement uses TRBV28 and TRBJ1-2; tentatively, D is TRBD1 (6 bases). Deletions cut 6 bases from V and 6 bases from J, with 23 bases between. The germline CDR1 and CDR2 sequences are MDHEN and SYDVKM. The CDR3 runs 16 residues. CDR3 sequence reads: CASSPLVQGVANGYTF. In DNA form, the CDR3 reads TGTGCCAGCAGCCCGCTCGTACAGGGAGTTGCCAATGGCTACACCTTC.

The genes are TRBV6-6 and TRBJ1-1; D might be TRBD1 (6 bases). Trimming took 6 bases from V and 0 from J, leaving 14 bases between them. Germline-derived CDR1 and CDR2 are MNHNY and SVGAGI (reference sequence). The CDR3 is made up of 15 amino acids. CDR3 sequence (DNA): TGTGCCAGCAGCCCGGTCGGACAGCTGAACACTGAAGCTTTCTTT. This translates into CASSPVGQLNTEAFF.

This chain links TRBV23-1 with TRBJ1-6; no definite D call. TRBV23-1 is flagged as an ORF with uncertain function. The CDR3 loop spans 18 amino acids. Trimming stripped 5 bases from V and 8 bases from J, with 25 bases between. The CDR3 loop is CASSLKARGITGDSPLHF. DNA for the CDR3: TGCGCCAGCAGTTTAAAGGCTCGTGGAATCACCGGAGATTCACCCCTCCACTTT.

The chain employs TRBV5-1 and TRBJ2-5; a possible D gene is TRBD1 (5 bases). The germline V gene has CDR1 SGHRS and CDR2 YFSETQ. This CDR3 region has 13 residues. V shed 5 bases and J shed 4 bases, with 12 bases lying between them. Written as DNA, the CDR3 is TGCGCCAGCAGGCCAGGGTCCGGAGAGACCCAGTACTTC. As protein: CASRPGSGETQYF.

The chain has TRBV7-9 and TRBJ1-1, with D tentatively TRBD1 (5 bases). V was cut by 2 bases and J by 3 bases, with 7 bases left in between. The CDR3 runs to 13 residues. Looked up from germline, CDR1 is SEHNR and CDR2 is FQNEAQ (reference sequence). The CDR3 spells CASSLKGDTEAFF. The CDR3 DNA reads as TGTGCCAGCAGCTTAAAAGGGGACACTGAAGCTTTCTTT. Variable domain in full (rest from reference TRBV7-9 and TRBJ1-1): DTGVSQNPRHKITKRGQNVTFRCDPISEHNRLYWYRQTLGQGPEFLTYFQNEAQLEKSRLLSDRFSAERPKGSFSTLEIQRTEQGDSAMYLCASSLKGDTEAFFGQGTRLTVV.

This clone appeared once. V and J are TRBV28 and TRBJ2-1; tentatively, D is TRBD2 (5 bases). Germline loops: CDR1 MDHEN, CDR2 SYDVKM. This CDR3 has 14 residues. Between the trimmed V and J ends, which lost 6 bases and 6 bases, there was a span of 15 bases. Here the CDR3 DNA reads TGTGCCAGCAGCACCGGGAACCCCACCAATGAGCAGTTCTTC. Amino acid sequence: CASSTGNPTNEQFF.

The chain recombines TRBV27 with TRBJ2-5; possibly TRBD1 for D (6 bases). Trimming removed 6 bases at V and 1 base at J, with 9 bases between. CDR1 MNHEY and CDR2 SMNVEV come from the germline V gene (reference sequence). The CDR3 is 13 amino acids. The CDR3 protein is CASSRTAQETQYF. Written as DNA, the CDR3 is TGTGCCAGCAGCAGGACAGCCCAAGAGACCCAGTACTTC.

The gene calls are TRBV6-4 and TRBJ1-3; 7 bases line up with TRBD1. The CDR3 extends over 17 amino acids. Trimming removed 10 bases from V and 7 bases from J; junction bases left unmatched: 22. CDR1 and CDR2 (germline): MRHNA, SNTAGT. The CDR3: CAIAPGDRDRVLNTIYF. The CDR3 DNA sequence: TGTGCCATCGCCCCAGGGGATCGAGACAGGGTGCTCAACACCATATATTTT.

V and J are TRBV7-9 and TRBJ2-3; a possible D gene is TRBD1 (5 bases). The germline CDR1 and CDR2 sequences are SEHNR and FQNEAQ (reference sequence). Trimming pared 5 bases from V and 12 bases from J, leaving 15 bases between. This CDR3 is built from 12 residues. CDR3 loop: CASSPQTGAQYF. The CDR3 DNA reads TGTGCCAGCAGCCCTCAAACAGGCGCCCAGTATTTT.

The chain combines TRBV12-3 or TRBV12-4 with TRBJ2-5, with D possibly TRBD2 on 6 matching bases. The CDR3 has 13 residues. With 5 bases removed from V and 8 bases from J, the gap between germline ends came to 15 bases. This CDR3 is CASSPPTSITQYF. CDR3 bases: TGTGCCAGCAGTCCCCCCACTAGCATCACCCAGTACTTC.

The sample holds one count of this clone. This chain joins TRBV2 and TRBJ2-7; the D is unclear. Germline V gene lookup returns CDR1 SNHLY and CDR2 FYNNEI. Trimming removed 7 bases at V and 2 bases at J, with 9 bases between. The CDR3 covers 12 residues. As DNA, the CDR3 is TGTGCCAGCACCGCGGATACCTACGAGCAGTACTTC. This gives the protein CASTADTYEQYF.

V and J are TRBV12-3 or TRBV12-4 and TRBJ2-7; unclear D gene. The CDR3 extends over 13 amino acids. Trimming stripped 0 bases from V and 1 base from J, with 4 bases between. DNA for the CDR3: TGTGCCAGCAGTTTAGCTAATTCCTACGAGCAGTACTTC. It specifies CASSLANSYEQYF.

V usage is TRBV9 and J usage is TRBJ1-2; D is unclear. The CDR3 totals 13 residues. With 4 bases removed from V and 3 bases from J, the gap between germline ends came to 10 bases. The germline V gene has CDR1 SGDLS and CDR2 YYNGEE. For the CDR3, the DNA is TGTGCCAGCAGCTCAAGCGGGCACTATGGCTACACCTTC. Translating gives CASSSSGHYGYTF.

This chain links TRBV6-6 with TRBJ1-4, with TRBD1 as a possible D gene (6 bases). Trimming took off 8 bases at V and 5 bases at J, with 18 bases between the two ends. The CDR3 length is 15 residues. CDR1 and CDR2 (germline): MNHNY, SVGAGI (reference sequence). CDR3 in amino acids: CASLKVRTENEKLFF. CDR3 in DNA: TGTGCCAGCCTTAAAGTTAGGACAGAAAATGAAAAACTGTTTTTT.

CDR3 DNA: TGTGCCAGCAGTTATTCGTCACAGGGGTGGGGCTACACCTTC. Residues: CASSYSSQGWGYTF. The chain is built from TRBV6-5 and TRBJ1-2; TRBD1 matches at 7 bases. The CDR3 spans 14 residues. Trimming at V came to 3 bases and at J to 8 bases, leaving 9 bases not matched to a gene. The V gene's germline CDR1 is MNHEY and CDR2 SVGAGI.

The J gene is TRBJ2-2, the V gene TRBV6-5, with a tentative D call TRBD2 (5 bases). Germline V lookup: CDR1 MNHEY, CDR2 SVGAGI. Trimming pared 5 bases from V and 6 bases from J, leaving 13 bases between. The CDR3 totals 14 residues. CDR3 in amino acids: CASSNIALPGELFF. The CDR3 DNA reads TGTGCCAGCAGTAACATAGCGTTGCCCGGGGAGCTGTTTTTT.

The chain joins TRBV2 to TRBJ1-1, with a tentative D call TRBD1 (5 bases). This CDR3 has 17 residues. The V end was cut by 4 bases, the J end by 1 base, with 19 bases between. The germline V gene encodes CDR1 SNHLY and CDR2 FYNNEI. DNA for the CDR3: TGTGCCAGCAGTGGTTGGACATCTCAAATCGCGAACACTGAAGCTTTCTTT. This translates into CASSGWTSQIANTEAFF. Together with reference TRBV2 and TRBJ1-1, the CDR3 gives the full variable domain: EPEVTQTPSHQVTQMGQEVILRCVPISNHLYFYWYRQILGQKVEFLVSFYNNEISEKSEIFDDQFSVERPDGSNFTLKIRSTKLEDSAMYFCASSGWTSQIANTEAFFGQGTRLTVV.

This chain links TRBV7-2 with TRBJ2-3; D might be TRBD1 (7 bases). Germline CDR1 and CDR2: SGHTA and FQGNSA. This CDR3 is built from 15 residues. Trimming removed 6 bases from V and 6 bases from J, with 19 bases in between. CDR3 in DNA: TGTGCCAGCAGAGAAGGGGGCCCGGGGGCGGATACGCAGTATTTT. Amino acids: CASREGGPGADTQYF.

The V call is TRBV9, the J call TRBJ2-1; possible D gene TRBD2, 5 bases. The CDR3 contains 17 residues. The V end lost 3 bases, the J end lost 0 bases, and 16 bases lay between the germline ends. In germline, CDR1 is SGDLS, CDR2 YYNGEE. The CDR3 spells CASSGLDGKSSYNEQFF. As DNA, the CDR3 is TGTGCCAGCAGCGGCCTAGACGGGAAAAGCTCCTACAATGAGCAGTTCTTC.